This TCR beta chain was retrieved from a study of T cell clusters in autoimmune cytopenias (dated by TCRdb to the late 2010s). Regarding the study in general: TRB sequencing reached a median depth of approximately 50,000 reads per sample and yielded a median of 2,350 distinct TRB clonotypes per sample. TRB and IGH repertoires from peripheral blood were sequenced in autoimmune cytopenia patients at active disease and during treatment follow-up, with healthy, CLL and autoimmune hepatitis controls included alongside. The study aimed to test whether autoimmune cytopenia patients carry a disease-specific immune repertoire signature usable as a blood-based biomarker. Points the paper makes about the study in general: Healthy donors had almost three times as many exclusive TRB clusters as active autoimmune hepatitis patients, a finding consistent with an autoimmunity-wide signature. The T cell clusters were only ever defined in silico, so experimental validation of their functional role was still needed. The TRB repertoire shifts, including less even repertoires in secondary cytopenia and CLL, mostly reflected lymphoma bias and not autoimmunity. A lack of physiological T cell clusters in primary autoimmune cytopenia patients was suggested by GLIPH, as 51 clusters were found to be exclusive to healthy donors versus some 15 exclusive to patients. The cluster-lack signature was not observed for secondary cytopenia versus CLL, as the signature was apparently masked by the dominant lymphoma-associated repertoire.

CDR1 and CDR2 are drawn from the germline V gene: SQVTM, ANQGSEA. Counted from cysteine to phenylalanine, this CDR3 has 16 amino acids. No DNA sequence was recorded. Per sample, approximately 270 ng of peripheral blood genomic DNA, approximately 37,500 genome equivalents, was used for TRB amplification. To amplify TRB rearrangements, a touch-down multiplex PCR protocol was run with the TRB-A and TRB-B primer pools combined in a single tube. Illumina adapters and sample indices were attached to the amplicons through two consecutive PCR reactions using Phusion HS II polymerase. The amplicons were gel-purified using the NucleoSpin Gel and PCR Clean-up kit, after which quantification was performed by Qubit and quality was checked on an Agilent 2100 Bioanalyzer. Sequencing of the libraries was done on an Illumina MiSeq with paired-end, single-indexed, 600-cycle runs. Turning to the authors' computational methods: MiXCR version 2.1.12, together with the default MiXCR reference library, was used to align and assemble the TRB reads. Each unique CDR3 nucleotide sequence defined a clone, and only productive sequences with at least two reads were analysed. Alpha-parameterized diversity profiles (alpha 0 to 5), including the Shannon (alpha 1) and Simpson (alpha 2) indices, were computed with an R script to assess repertoire diversity. The tcR package was used to compute combinatorial TRB VJ usage, which was then compared between cohorts by principal component analysis with ade4. TCRbeta CDR3s were clustered with GLIPH on cohort pairs matched by age and read depth, and cluster frequencies were compared by Wilcoxon test. Once TCRdb had reprocessed the reads, it stored one entry per CDR3 protein sequence and supplied no DNA. For this entry, the V and J calls and clone size follow TCRdb and not the study's own pipeline. This specimen's table enumerates roughly 2,900 distinct CDR3 sequences. The biggest ten clones account for over 2.5% of the sample.

Frequency indicates this clonotype is medium-sized (0.01 to 0.1%); no count is kept. Its antigen is unknown. Sequenced sample: peripheral blood. The clonotype comes from a human donor with an autoimmune cytopenia or autoimmune hepatitis (not recorded which). The receptor chain draws on TRBV29-1 and TRBJ2-7; TCRdb designates TRBD2, a call that cannot be tested without DNA. The CDR3 region reads CSVDGLAGGTSYEQYF.